The following is a T cell receptor (beta chain) sequence with its context. This clonotype was counted once. The antigen this receptor binds is unknown. No much larger clone exists at a distance of one base, and base qualities are not known. One read provides weak support. The data were taken from a study of CD8 T cells in Susac syndrome (dated by TCRdb to between 2018 and 2021). Background on the whole study: Of the Susac syndrome patients who were sequenced, more than five had clinically active disease and roughly eight were in clinical remission. Susac syndrome patients were therapy-naive, on corticosteroids (some also receiving IVIg), or on IVIg alone at blood withdrawal. Repertoire sequencing was used to test whether CD8+ T cell activation and differentiation in Susac syndrome was antigen driven. CD8+ T cell repertoire clonality was compared between about a dozen healthy donors, approximately 14 Susac syndrome patients and roughly 15 multiple sclerosis patients. Points the paper makes about the study in general: Susac syndrome CD8+ repertoires showed clonal expansion, highest in CD8+ TEMRA cells and greater in clinically active than remitting patients. Roughly 15 and five Susac-specific public clones were found in the total CD8+ and CD8+ TEMRA repertoires, respectively. The TCR sequencing and HLA analysis was acknowledged to have included a relatively small number of individuals.

Peripheral blood CD8+ and CD4+ T cells from healthy donors, Susac syndrome patients and multiple sclerosis patients were profiled by high-throughput TCR beta sequencing. The Susac syndrome patients fulfilled recently defined diagnostic criteria for either definite or probable disease. Bulk CD8+ and CD4+ T cells were purified by magnetic negative isolation, whereas CD8+ TEMRA cells were enriched by FACS. Blood was collected in EDTA tubes and processed within 24 hours, with PBMCs isolated through density gradient centrifugation. PBMCs destined for TCR sequencing were cryopreserved in liquid nitrogen and later thawed in a 37 °C water bath. The sorted or isolated CD4+, CD8+ and CD8+ TEMRA cells had a purity of 90% or higher. RNA was extracted using the RNeasy kit, and roughly 0.5 to 1 ug of the RNA was reverse transcribed with random hexamers. The immunoSEQ multiplex PCR assay, which covers 54 Vbeta and 13 Jbeta segments, was used to amplify TCR beta CDR3 regions. Bias from PCR amplification was corrected by using a synthetic template baseline for primer optimization and for computational correction. The paper's processing steps were these. Reads were assigned to V, D and J genes according to IMGT and analyzed in immunoSEQ Analyzer, with only productive sequences retained. To calculate clonality, Shannon entropy was normalized by log2 of the number of productive unique sequences and then subtracted from one. For each patient and control, public and private clones were evaluated among the 100 most prevalent clones. Clones were defined as Susac-specific when absent from the healthy and MS cohorts, from 1,000 to 1,100 published viral clones and from other ImmuneACCESS disease sequences. Starting from the raw public reads, TCRdb applied fastp trimming at Q25, assembled clones with MiXCR and retained in-frame beta chains. A single entry per CDR3 protein holds the most common genes and DNA from its merged rows. The V and J calls and clone size are TCRdb's, not the authors'. Within this sample are around 100,000 distinct CDR3 sequences, with 95% of them counted one time only. The ten largest clones capture 0.25% to 0.35% of the sample.

The TCR comes from a human donor with Susac syndrome. The sequencing input was CD8+ T cells from PBMCs.

The CDR3 in this case is CASSVPGTAYEQYF. At the DNA level, the sequence is TGTGCCAGCAGTGTCCCCGGGACAGCCTACGAGCAGTACTTC. The V and J segments used are TRBV5-6 and TRBJ2-7; TRBD1 matches 7 bases in the middle. The germline V end is reduced by 5 bases and the J end by 2 bases; junction bases left unmatched: 7. Spanning cysteine to phenylalanine, the CDR3 consists of 14 amino acids. Of all the DNA, just the CDR3 is kept, 42 bases in frame from base 1. The germline V gene yields SGHDT for CDR1 and YYEEEE for CDR2.